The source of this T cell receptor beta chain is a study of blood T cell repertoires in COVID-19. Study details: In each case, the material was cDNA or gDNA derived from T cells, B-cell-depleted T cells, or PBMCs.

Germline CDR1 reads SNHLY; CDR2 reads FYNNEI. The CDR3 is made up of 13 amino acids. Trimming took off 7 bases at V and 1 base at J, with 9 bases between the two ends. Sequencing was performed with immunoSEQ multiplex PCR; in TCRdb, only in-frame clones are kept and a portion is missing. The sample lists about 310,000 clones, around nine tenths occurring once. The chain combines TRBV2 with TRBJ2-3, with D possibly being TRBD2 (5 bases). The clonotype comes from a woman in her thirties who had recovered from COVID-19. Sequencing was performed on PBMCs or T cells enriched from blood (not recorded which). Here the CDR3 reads CASKGSGTDTQYF. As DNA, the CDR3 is TGTGCCAGCAAGGGTAGCGGCACAGATACGCAGTATTTT.